This T cell receptor (beta chain) was sequenced in a study of blood T cell repertoires in COVID-19. The CDR3 covers 15 residues. Germline V gene data show CDR1 as MRHNA and CDR2 as SNTAGT. V was pared by 6 bases and J by 6 bases, with 20 bases between. In the study's own analysis: It was from reference gene primer amplification that nucleated cell counts were estimated. Produced via immunoSEQ multiplex PCR; TCRdb's table is partial and in-frame only. For V, J and clone size, that table is used; D and trimming come from the DNA. In the table there are 300,000 to 400,000 clones, approximately 88% of which are singletons.

The receptor's source is a man aged 25 to 40 who had recovered from COVID-19. The chain links TRBV6-4 to TRBJ1-1; D perhaps matches TRBD1 (5 bases). What was sequenced was PBMCs or T cells enriched from blood (not recorded which). CDR3 loop: CASSPVGGLAAEAFF. The CDR3 nucleotides are TGTGCCAGCAGCCCGGTGGGGGGGTTGGCAGCTGAAGCTTTCTTT.